Listed below are T cell receptor beta chains from one sample, sequenced in a study of identical twins. Using its own MiXCR run on the 5' RACE reads, TCRdb lists one record per CDR3 protein. The sample yields under 300,000 distinct CDR3 sequences, 11% to 15% seen once. Input material: memory (CD45RO+) T cells sorted from blood. The receptors derive from a woman between 18 and 29 years old in good health. CDR3s include the opening cysteine and the closing phenylalanine or tryptophan. D genes are given only for firm matches. Clone size is shown for a subset of rows, as once, few, many or a class of expanded clone.

V gene	D gene	J gene	clone size	CDR3 protein	CDR3 DNA
TRBV7-9	NA	TRBJ1-2	NA	CASSLREGDGYTF	TGTGCCAGCAGCTTAAGGGAAGGTGATGGCTACACCTTC
TRBV7-9	TRBD1	TRBJ2-1	few	CAITGDRGLDEQFF	TGTGCCATCACGGGGGACAGGGGGCTCGATGAGCAGTTCTTC
TRBV30	NA	TRBJ2-5	NA	CAWSPGYGETQYF	TGTGCCTGGAGTCCCGGCTATGGAGAGACCCAGTACTTC
TRBV9	NA	TRBJ2-3	few	CASGNLYYTDTQYF	TGTGCCAGCGGAAATCTTTACTACACAGATACGCAGTATTTT
TRBV7-2	NA	TRBJ2-7	many	CASSSSGNRDEQYF	TGTGCCAGCAGCTCTTCAGGCAATAGGGACGAGCAGTACTTC
TRBV20-1	TRBD2	TRBJ2-1	NA	CSARHGSGRAGNEQFF	TGCAGTGCTAGGCATGGTAGCGGGAGGGCGGGCAATGAGCAGTTCTTC
TRBV5-3	TRBD2	TRBJ2-1	NA	CARSRPGLAANEQFF	TGTGCCAGAAGCCGGCCTGGACTAGCGGCCAATGAGCAGTTCTTC
TRBV29-1	NA	TRBJ2-5	many	CSVVRVGETQYF	TGCAGCGTTGTCAGGGTCGGCGAGACCCAGTACTTC
TRBV4-2	TRBD2	TRBJ2-4	many	CASSQEGGGRPAKNIQYF	TGTGCCAGCAGCCAGGAGGGCGGGGGTAGGCCAGCCAAAAACATTCAGTACTTC
TRBV3-1	TRBD2	TRBJ2-1	many	CASSDRLAGGREFF	TGTGCCAGCAGCGATCGACTAGCGGGGGGGCGAGAGTTCTTC
TRBV15	NA	TRBJ2-3	few	CATLGYNPDTQYF	TGTGCCACCTTAGGCTACAACCCAGATACGCAGTATTTT
TRBV29-1	NA	TRBJ1-2	few	CSDGTKAGYTF	TGCAGCGACGGGACTAAGGCTGGCTACACCTTC
TRBV5-6	NA	TRBJ2-1	NA	CASSVPGAGSEQFF	TGTGCCAGCAGCGTTCCGGGGGCAGGGAGTGAGCAGTTCTTC
TRBV4-1	NA	TRBJ1-2	few	CASSRTILTDYGYTF	TGCGCCAGCAGCCGGACAATTCTAACGGACTATGGCTACACCTTC
TRBV20-1	TRBD2	TRBJ2-1	once	CSGLAGGHEQFF	TGCAGTGGTTTAGCGGGAGGGCATGAGCAGTTCTTC
TRBV12-3/TRBV12-4	TRBD1	TRBJ1-4	few	CASSRRQGAEKLFF	TGTGCCAGCAGCCGTAGACAGGGGGCAGAAAAACTGTTTTTT
TRBV27	NA	TRBJ2-5	few	CASSLSARVQETQYF	TGTGCCAGCAGTTTATCAGCGAGGGTTCAAGAGACCCAGTACTTC
TRBV9	TRBD2	TRBJ2-7	few	CASSVGTSGRYEQYF	TGTGCCAGCAGCGTGGGGACTAGCGGACGCTACGAGCAGTACTTC
TRBV12-3/TRBV12-4	TRBD1	TRBJ1-1	few	CASRSRQGTEAFF	TGTGCCAGCAGGTCCAGACAGGGCACTGAAGCTTTCTTT
TRBV30	TRBD2	TRBJ2-7	NA	CAWRTSGSKTYEQYF	TGTGCCTGGAGGACTAGCGGGAGTAAAACCTACGAGCAGTACTTC
TRBV12-3/TRBV12-4	NA	TRBJ2-5	NA	CASSRQEMEKETQYF	TGTGCCAGCAGCCGACAGGAGATGGAGAAAGAGACCCAGTACTTC
TRBV9	NA	TRBJ2-3	NA	CATTDGESSTDTQYF	TGTGCCACCACAGACGGGGAGTCTAGCACAGATACGCAGTATTTT
TRBV5-5	TRBD2	TRBJ2-1	NA	CASSTAAGGRDEQFF	TGTGCCAGCAGCACCGCCGCGGGGGGGAGGGATGAGCAGTTCTTC
TRBV5-4	NA	TRBJ2-7	NA	CASSLVSKPYEQYF	TGTGCCAGCAGCTTGGTGAGCAAACCCTACGAGCAGTACTTC
TRBV7-2	TRBD2	TRBJ2-7	many	CASRSSGTSRSEQYF	TGTGCCAGCAGGAGTTCCGGGACTAGTAGAAGCGAGCAGTACTTC
TRBV3-1	TRBD1	TRBJ1-5	few	CASSLGGWVQPQHF	TGTGCCAGCAGCCTAGGGGGCTGGGTTCAGCCCCAGCATTTT
TRBV2	NA	TRBJ2-1	NA	CASSDDGNYNEQFF	TGTGCCAGCAGTGATGACGGGAACTACAATGAGCAGTTCTTC
TRBV6-2/TRBV6-3	TRBD2	TRBJ2-7	few	CASSPRTSGPHEQYF	TGTGCCAGCAGTCCGCGGACTAGCGGTCCCCACGAGCAGTACTTC
TRBV11-2	NA	TRBJ2-2	NA	CASSLVRELFF	TGTGCCAGCAGCTTGGTCCGGGAGCTGTTTTTT
TRBV27	NA	TRBJ1-5	NA	CASSSWGGSNQPQHF	TGTGCCAGCAGTTCTTGGGGAGGAAGCAATCAGCCCCAGCATTTT
TRBV29-1	TRBD2	TRBJ2-1	few	CSALAGNNEQFF	TGCAGCGCACTAGCGGGGAACAATGAGCAGTTCTTC
TRBV10-3	NA	TRBJ1-1	few	CAISESQTVDTEAFF	TGTGCCATCAGTGAGTCCCAGACAGTAGACACTGAAGCTTTCTTT
TRBV24-1	NA	TRBJ2-1	many	CATSEGRGNNEQFF	TGTGCCACCAGTGAGGGTCGCGGAAACAATGAGCAGTTCTTC
TRBV20-1	NA	TRBJ2-7	NA	CSAPRWGTEQYF	TGCAGTGCCCCAAGGTGGGGGACCGAGCAGTACTTC
TRBV10-2	NA	TRBJ2-7	few	CASSFRNYEQYF	TGCGCCAGCAGCTTCAGGAATTACGAGCAGTACTTC
TRBV12-3/TRBV12-4	NA	TRBJ2-1	few	CASSFDMYNEQFF	TGTGCCAGCAGCTTCGACATGTACAATGAGCAGTTCTTC
TRBV6-1	NA	TRBJ2-3	few	CAVSSGSADTQYF	TGTGCCGTCTCATCAGGAAGTGCAGATACGCAGTATTTT
TRBV12-3/TRBV12-4	TRBD1	TRBJ2-2	few	CASSFGTGGRTGELFF	TGTGCCAGCAGTTTTGGGACAGGGGGCAGAACCGGGGAGCTGTTTTTT
TRBV5-5	NA	TRBJ2-1	NA	CASSRSWGDEQFF	TGTGCCAGCAGCCGGAGCTGGGGCGATGAGCAGTTCTTC
TRBV20-1	NA	TRBJ2-3	NA	CSAIQGTDTQYF	TGCAGTGCTATACAGGGTACAGATACGCAGTATTTT
TRBV7-9	TRBD2	TRBJ2-3	few	CASSFGLAVPDTQYF	TGTGCCAGCAGCTTTGGACTAGCGGTGCCAGATACGCAGTATTTT
TRBV7-9	NA	TRBJ2-3	few	CASSFGGLADTQYF	TGTGCCAGCAGCTTCGGAGGGTTAGCAGATACGCAGTATTTT
TRBV5-6	NA	TRBJ1-1	NA	CASSLAGSLGTEAFF	TGTGCCAGCAGCTTGGCGGGGTCCTTGGGCACTGAAGCTTTCTTT